This entry lists 13 T cell receptor beta chains sequenced from one sample in a study of identical twins. TCRdb re-derived calls from the 5' RACE reads in MiXCR, one entry per CDR3 protein. This sample has 200,000 to 250,000 distinct CDR3 sequences, with around 7.6% found just once. These data also formed part of another study, on yellow fever vaccine responses in identical twins.

Sequencing input: CD8+ T cells sorted from blood. Receptors originate from a woman aged 18-30 years in good health.

This clonotype was found many times. The V and J genes are TRBV7-9 and TRBJ2-7, with D hard to call. Trimming removed 3 bases at V and 5 bases at J, with 5 bases between. The CDR3 sequence is 11 residues long. The germline CDR1 and CDR2 sequences are SEHNR and FQNEAQ (reference sequence). The CDR3: CASSLGNEQYF. The CDR3 DNA reads TGTGCCAGCAGCTTGGGGAACGAGCAGTACTTC.

This clonotype was picked up many times. The chain combines TRBV24-1 with TRBJ2-1, with 9 positions matching TRBD1. V lost 4 bases and J lost 2; bases outside the gene matches: 5. The length of the CDR3 is 16 residues. Looked up from germline, CDR1 is KGHDR and CDR2 is SFDVKD. The CDR3 protein is CATSDSGQGPYNEQFF. Here the CDR3 DNA reads TGTGCCACCAGTGACTCGGGACAGGGTCCCTACAATGAGCAGTTCTTC.

This clonotype was recorded at least ten times. The chain joins TRBV28 to TRBJ2-3; D may match TRBD1 or TRBD2 (7 bases each). With 4 bases removed from V and 3 bases from J, the gap between germline ends came to 14 bases. The CDR3 is 15 amino acids. Germline V gene data show CDR1 as MDHEN and CDR2 as SYDVKM. The CDR3 region has the DNA TGTGCCAGCAGTTCCAGGGGGGGAAGGACAGATACGCAGTATTTT. Amino acids: CASSSRGGRTDTQYF.

This clonotype was observed many times. This rearrangement joins TRBV5-1 to TRBJ2-5, with 14 positions matching TRBD2. Germline V gives CDR1 SGHRS, CDR2 YFSETQ. V was clipped by 4 bases and J by 5 bases; unmatched bases: 4. The CDR3 spans 15 residues. CDR3 DNA: TGCGCCAGCAGCCTGGGACTAGCGGGGGAGGAGACCCAGTACTTC. This translates into CASSLGLAGEETQYF.

The chain couples TRBV2 to TRBJ2-1; D remains unclear. CDR1 is SNHLY and CDR2 is FYNNEI in the germline V gene. V dropped 8 bases and J dropped 0 bases, with 14 bases sitting between them. This CDR3 comprises 15 residues. The CDR3, as DNA: TGTGCCAGCGTCGCTCTAGTCAGCTCCTACAATGAGCAGTTCTTC. Its translation is CASVALVSSYNEQFF.

The V call is TRBV3-1, the J call TRBJ1-2, with a possible D match to TRBD1 (5 bases). Germline lookup yields CDR1 LGHDT and CDR2 YNNKEL (reference sequence). The germline V and J ends were trimmed by 4 bases and 7 bases, with 16 bases remaining between them. The CDR3 totals 14 residues. CDR3 amino acids: CASSPIRQGGGYTF. DNA of the CDR3: TGTGCCAGCAGCCCTATCAGGCAGGGAGGTGGCTACACCTTC. Using reference TRBV3-1 and TRBJ1-2 for the parts outside the CDR3, the full variable domain is DTAVSQTPKYLVTQMGNDKSIKCEQNLGHDTMYWYKQDSKKFLKIMFSYNNKELIINETVPNRFSPKSPDKAHLNLHINSLELGDSAVYFCASSPIRQGGGYTFGSGTRLTVV.

This chain connects TRBV3-1 to TRBJ2-3; possibly TRBD2 for D (6 bases). Looked up from germline, CDR1 is LGHDT and CDR2 is YNNKEL (reference sequence). CDR3 length: 17 amino acids. With 0 bases removed from V and 3 bases from J, the gap between germline ends came to 16 bases. In DNA, the CDR3 is TGTGCCAGCAGCCAAGATTCGTGGTGGGAGGCTACAGATACGCAGTATTTT. Translating gives CASSQDSWWEATDTQYF.

There are many counts of this clonotype. This sequence joins TRBV21-1 and TRBJ2-5; TRBD1 is the table's D call and was not checked against the DNA. TRBV21-1 is tagged as a pseudogene. This CDR3 spans 16 amino acids. The CDR3 sequence: CASSPKGAPAPAHWYF. CDR3 DNA: TGTGCCAGCAGCCCAAAGGGGGCGCCAGCACCGGCGCATTGGTACTTC.

The table lists this clonotype with a few counts. CDR3 sequence: CARGLSGRDEQFF. Here the CDR3 DNA reads TGTGCCAGAGGGCTTAGCGGGAGAGATGAGCAGTTCTTC. The genes are TRBV2 and TRBJ2-1; 9 bases fit TRBD2. The CDR3 is made up of 13 amino acids. The junction had 8 bases not matched to a gene; V was cut back by 9 bases and J by 8 bases. Germline-derived CDR1 and CDR2 are SNHLY and FYNNEI.

The chain combines TRBV15 with TRBJ1-2, with D perhaps matching TRBD1 (6 bases). The CDR3 covers 16 residues. V lost 3 bases and J lost 0, with 14 bases in between. Germline CDR1 and CDR2: LNHNV and YYDKDF (reference sequence). This CDR3 reads CATSSGGRLANYGYTF. CDR3 nucleotides: TGTGCCACCAGCAGCGGGGGGCGGTTAGCTAACTATGGCTACACCTTC.

V and J are TRBV7-6 and TRBJ2-7; D is ambiguous. Per germline, CDR1 SGHVS and CDR2 FNYEAQ. This CDR3 is 13 amino acids long. V dropped 2 bases and J dropped 6 bases, with 11 bases sitting between them. CDR3 DNA: TGTGCCAGCAGCTTACATAGGAACAGCGAGCAGTACTTC. It is translated as CASSLHRNSEQYF. The whole variable domain, remainder taken from reference TRBV7-6 and TRBJ2-7, is GAGVSQSPRYKVTKRGQDVALRCDPISGHVSLYWYRQALGQGPEFLTYFNYEAQQDKSGLPNDRFSAERPEGSISTLTIQRTEQRDSAMYRCASSLHRNSEQYFGPGTRLTVT.

A few counts support this clonotype. The gene calls are TRBV3-1 and TRBJ1-1, with 7 bases identical to TRBD1. CDR3 length: 14 amino acids. V dropped 4 bases and J dropped 4; count of bases not matched to a gene: 6. Germline V gene sequence: CDR1 LGHDT, CDR2 YNNKEL (reference sequence). The CDR3 DNA follows: TGTGCCAGCAGCCCTCGACAGGGTGGCACTGAAGCTTTCTTT. The encoded protein is CASSPRQGGTEAFF. Looking up the rest from reference TRBV3-1 and TRBJ1-1 gives the full variable domain: DTAVSQTPKYLVTQMGNDKSIKCEQNLGHDTMYWYKQDSKKFLKIMFSYNNKELIINETVPNRFSPKSPDKAHLNLHINSLELGDSAVYFCASSPRQGGTEAFFGQGTRLTVV.

For this clonotype: The junction does not match germline at one end; this may be a read error. The chain carries TRBV20-1 and TRBJ2-3; TRBD2 matches at 9 bases. In germline, CDR1 is DFQATT, CDR2 SNEGSKA (reference sequence). The CDR3 contains 17 residues. As DNA, the CDR3 is TGCTGTGCTGAGACGTATAGCGGGGGAATCCCCACAGATACGCAGTATTTT. It yields the protein CCAETYSGGIPTDTQYF.